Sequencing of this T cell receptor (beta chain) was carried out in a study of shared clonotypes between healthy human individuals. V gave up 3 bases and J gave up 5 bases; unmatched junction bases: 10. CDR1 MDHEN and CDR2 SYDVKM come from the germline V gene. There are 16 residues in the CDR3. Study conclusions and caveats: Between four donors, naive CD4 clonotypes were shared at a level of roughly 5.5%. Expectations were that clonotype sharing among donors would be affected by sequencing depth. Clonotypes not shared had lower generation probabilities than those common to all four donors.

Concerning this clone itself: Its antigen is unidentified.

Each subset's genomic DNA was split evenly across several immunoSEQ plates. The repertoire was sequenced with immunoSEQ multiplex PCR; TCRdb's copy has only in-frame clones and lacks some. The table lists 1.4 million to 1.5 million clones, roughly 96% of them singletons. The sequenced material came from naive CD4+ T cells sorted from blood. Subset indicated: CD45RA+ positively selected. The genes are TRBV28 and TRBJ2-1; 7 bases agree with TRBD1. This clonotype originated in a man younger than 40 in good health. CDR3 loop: CASSFRWDSPDNEQFF. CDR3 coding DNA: TGTGCCAGCAGTTTTCGTTGGGACAGCCCAGACAATGAGCAGTTCTTC.